These T cell receptor beta chains were read from a single sample in a study of T cells after yellow fever vaccination. TCRdb called the 5' RACE reads again in MiXCR, with one record for every CDR3 protein. The sample gives about 96,000 distinct CDR3 sequences, about 8.2% of which show up once; approximately 17% is in the top ten. The specimen was CD8+ T cells not binding an NS4B(214-222) dextramer, sorted from PBMCs, collected about 2 weeks after the first yellow fever vaccination. These receptors were taken from a man between 18 and 29 years old who received the YFV17D yellow fever vaccine. Both conserved end residues are part of each CDR3. The D gene is left open where the match is weak. The size of a clone is reported for some rows only, either as once, few or many, or as a class for expanded clones.

V: TRBV11-1; D: .; J: TRBJ1-2; size: few; DNA: TGTGCCAGCAGCGAAGCTGCGTGGTCAACTACAAATAACTATGGCTACACCTTC; CDR3: CASSEAAWSTTNNYGYTF
V: TRBV6-1; D: .; J: TRBJ1-1; size: few; DNA: TGTGCCAGCACCTCTCACGGCCTATCGTGGGGGAACACTGAAGCTTTCTTT; CDR3: CASTSHGLSWGNTEAFF
V: TRBV7-2; D: .; J: TRBJ2-3; size: .; DNA: TGTGCCAGCAGCCTCCCCAACCCGCGCAGCACAGATACGCAGTATTTT; CDR3: CASSLPNPRSTDTQYF
V: TRBV12-3/TRBV12-4; D: .; J: TRBJ1-2; size: few; DNA: TGTGCCAGCAGTTTACTGGCTAACTATGGCTACACCTTC; CDR3: CASSLLANYGYTF
V: TRBV20-1; D: .; J: TRBJ1-2; size: .; DNA: TGCAGTGCTAGGGATGACGGGCTCTATGGCTACACCTTC; CDR3: CSARDDGLYGYTF
V: TRBV29-1; D: .; J: TRBJ1-3; size: few; DNA: TGCAGCGTTGGGACCTCCCCTGGAAACACCATATATTTT; CDR3: CSVGTSPGNTIYF
V: TRBV7-2; D: TRBD2; J: TRBJ2-1; size: few; DNA: TGTGCCAGCAAGCCTCAGCCGGGACTAGCGGGGTATAATGAGCAGTTCTTC; CDR3: CASKPQPGLAGYNEQFF
V: TRBV6-2/TRBV6-3; D: .; J: TRBJ1-1; size: few; DNA: TGTGCCAGCAGCCGCATATTGGGTGAAGCTTTCTTT; CDR3: CASSRILGEAFF
V: TRBV2; D: .; J: TRBJ2-5; size: .; DNA: TGTGCCAGCAGGTCTACAGAAGAGACCCAGTACTTC; CDR3: CASRSTEETQYF
V: TRBV9; D: .; J: TRBJ2-7; size: .; DNA: TGTGCCAGCAGCGTAGGTGGGGAGATCTACGAGCAGTACTTC; CDR3: CASSVGGEIYEQYF
V: TRBV12-3/TRBV12-4; D: TRBD1; J: TRBJ1-4; size: few; DNA: TGTGCCAGCAGCTTAAGGGGCCAGGGGGGAGAAAAACTGTTTTTT; CDR3: CASSLRGQGGEKLFF
V: TRBV6-5; D: TRBD2; J: TRBJ2-7; size: .; DNA: TGTGCCAGCAGTTACGACCCAGGGAGGGAAACCTACGAGCAGTACTTC; CDR3: CASSYDPGRETYEQYF
V: TRBV19; D: TRBD2; J: TRBJ2-1; size: few; DNA: TGTGCCAGTAGTACCCATAGCGGGGGACTATACAATGAGCAGTTCTTC; CDR3: CASSTHSGGLYNEQFF
V: TRBV3-1; D: TRBD2; J: TRBJ2-7; size: few; DNA: TGTGCCAGCAGCCAAGTCCGCAGGGGGCCTATAGTAGCGGGGGGTTCCTTCGGCGAGCAGTACTTC; CDR3: CASSQVRRGPIVAGGSFGEQYF
V: TRBV7-2; D: TRBD2; J: TRBJ2-3; size: few; DNA: TGTGCCAGCAGCTTAGAGTGGCGGGGGGGCACAGATACGCAGTATTTT; CDR3: CASSLEWRGGTDTQYF
V: TRBV11-1; D: .; J: TRBJ1-2; size: few; DNA: TGTGCCAGCAGCTCCGGGGTTTTTGGCTACACCTTC; CDR3: CASSSGVFGYTF
V: TRBV4-1; D: TRBD2; J: TRBJ2-7; size: many; DNA: TGCGCCAGCAGCCCACCCGGGAGGGGGGGCCTATACGAGCAGTACTTC; CDR3: CASSPPGRGGLYEQYF
V: TRBV2; D: .; J: TRBJ2-3; size: many; DNA: TGTGCCAGCACTCGGACTAGCACAGATACGCAGTATTTT; CDR3: CASTRTSTDTQYF
V: TRBV5-1; D: TRBD1; J: TRBJ1-1; size: few; DNA: TGCGCCAGCAGCTTGGGACAGGGTAGGAACACTGAAGCTTTCTTT; CDR3: CASSLGQGRNTEAFF
V: TRBV2; D: TRBD1; J: TRBJ2-3; size: few; DNA: TGTGCCAGGGGGGTAGGGGACAGAGATTTCACAGATACGCAGTATTTT; CDR3: CARGVGDRDFTDTQYF
V: TRBV29-1; D: .; J: TRBJ1-6; size: many; DNA: TGCAGCGTTGAGGTCGCCGGGGGTTCACCCCTCCACTTT; CDR3: CSVEVAGGSPLHF
V: TRBV4-3; D: .; J: TRBJ1-6; size: .; DNA: TGCGCCAGCAGCCAAGACAGGGGTCGTAATTCACCCCTCCACTTT; CDR3: CASSQDRGRNSPLHF
V: TRBV5-1; D: .; J: TRBJ2-1; size: many; DNA: TGCGCCAGCAGCCTGAGGGGGAGCTCCTACAATGAGCAGTTCTTC; CDR3: CASSLRGSSYNEQFF
V: TRBV9; D: TRBD1; J: TRBJ2-6; size: .; DNA: TGTGCCAGCAGCGGGCTGGGACAGGGGGCGCCTGGGGCCAACGTCCTGACTTTC; CDR3: CASSGLGQGAPGANVLTF
V: TRBV4-2; D: .; J: TRBJ2-3; size: few; DNA: TGTGCCAGCTCGGAGGGAAGGTGGAGGGATACGCAGTATTTT; CDR3: CASSEGRWRDTQYF
V: TRBV29-1; D: .; J: TRBJ2-1; size: few; DNA: TGCAGCGTTGATTTAGGTGCGTACAATGAGCAGTTCTTC; CDR3: CSVDLGAYNEQFF
V: TRBV15; D: .; J: TRBJ1-4; size: many; DNA: TGTGCCACCAGCAGAGAGGAAAGGAGGGCTAATGAAAAACTGTTTTTT; CDR3: CATSREERRANEKLFF
V: TRBV29-1; D: .; J: TRBJ2-3; size: .; DNA: TGCAGCGTTGAATGGTCCTCTACAGGGACCACAGATACGCAGTATTTT; CDR3: CSVEWSSTGTTDTQYF
V: TRBV23-1; D: TRBD2; J: TRBJ2-5; size: few; DNA: TGCGCCAGCCCCCTTAAGGCTAGCGGTCAGGAGACCCAGTACTTC; CDR3: CASPLKASGQETQYF
V: TRBV15; D: .; J: TRBJ2-1; size: few; DNA: TGTGCCACCAGCAGAGCTAGGACCCGCGTTGCTGAGCAGTTCTTC; CDR3: CATSRARTRVAEQFF
V: TRBV27; D: .; J: TRBJ2-2; size: few; DNA: TGTGCCAGCAGTTTCCACTCTTCAGGGTTAGGCGGGGAGCTGTTTTTT; CDR3: CASSFHSSGLGGELFF
V: TRBV7-8; D: .; J: TRBJ1-1; size: .; DNA: TGTGCCAGCAGCATTCAAACAGGGCGCGGTGAAGCTTTCTTT; CDR3: CASSIQTGRGEAFF
V: TRBV7-9; D: .; J: TRBJ2-3; size: few; DNA: TGTGCCAGCAGCTTATTGGCAGGGGGCACAGATACGCAGTATTTT; CDR3: CASSLLAGGTDTQYF
V: TRBV4-3; D: TRBD2; J: TRBJ2-1; size: few; DNA: TGCGCCAGCAGCCAAGGCGTAGCGGGGGGTCCGGGCAGTGGGCAGTTCTTC; CDR3: CASSQGVAGGPGSGQFF
V: TRBV7-2; D: .; J: TRBJ1-1; size: .; DNA: TGTGCCAGCAGCTGGTTAGCAACTGAAGCTTTCTTT; CDR3: CASSWLATEAFF
V: TRBV5-1; D: .; J: TRBJ1-4; size: few; DNA: TGCGCCAGCAGCTTGGCCGGCAGGGTGAGAGAAAAACTGTTTTTT; CDR3: CASSLAGRVREKLFF
V: TRBV25-1; D: .; J: TRBJ2-1; size: many; DNA: TGTGCCAGCAGTGGATACGGCTACAATGAGCAGTTCTTC; CDR3: CASSGYGYNEQFF
V: TRBV9; D: .; J: TRBJ1-1; size: few; DNA: TGTGCCAGCAGCGTAACAGAGAACACTGAAGCTTTCTTT; CDR3: CASSVTENTEAFF
V: TRBV11-2; D: .; J: TRBJ1-1; size: few; DNA: TGTGCCAGCAGCTTGGATGTTGGGCCTGAAGCTTTCTTT; CDR3: CASSLDVGPEAFF
V: TRBV9; D: TRBD2; J: TRBJ2-1; size: once; DNA: TGTGCCAGCAACCTGGGGGGACTAGGAAACAATGAGCAGTTCTTC; CDR3: CASNLGGLGNNEQFF
V: TRBV20-1; D: .; J: TRBJ2-2; size: few; DNA: TGCAGTGCTCGGGACACGCCGAACACCGGGGAGCTGTTTTTT; CDR3: CSARDTPNTGELFF
V: TRBV12-3/TRBV12-4; D: .; J: TRBJ1-2; size: few; DNA: TGTGCCAGCAGTTCAGGGAACCAAGGCTACACCTTC; CDR3: CASSSGNQGYTF
V: TRBV5-8; D: TRBD1; J: TRBJ2-1; size: .; DNA: TGTGCCAGCAGCTCTTACGACAGGGTGGATGAGCAGTTCTTC; CDR3: CASSSYDRVDEQFF
V: TRBV4-2; D: TRBD2; J: TRBJ2-2; size: .; DNA: TGTGCCAGCAGCCAATTACTAGCGGGCCGGGGCACCGGGGAGCTGTTTTTT; CDR3: CASSQLLAGRGTGELFF
V: TRBV6-5; D: .; J: TRBJ1-2; size: .; DNA: TGTGCCAGCAGTTACGGGACTTCTGGCTACACCTTC; CDR3: CASSYGTSGYTF
V: TRBV2; D: .; J: TRBJ2-5; size: .; DNA: TGTGCCAGCAGTCACGCGGTTAGAGAGACCCAGTACTTC; CDR3: CASSHAVRETQYF
V: TRBV5-1; D: TRBD1; J: TRBJ1-1; size: few; DNA: TGCGCCAGCGCGGACAGGGAAATGAACACTGAAGCTTTCTTT; CDR3: CASADREMNTEAFF
V: TRBV7-6; D: .; J: TRBJ1-2; size: many; DNA: TGTGCCAGCAGCTTAGCGCCTCGGGGGGCGGGCTATGGCTACACCTTC; CDR3: CASSLAPRGAGYGYTF
V: TRBV5-1; D: TRBD1; J: TRBJ1-1; size: many; DNA: TGCGCCAGCAGCTTGGTTGGGACAGGGGCCACTGAAGCTTTCTTT; CDR3: CASSLVGTGATEAFF
V: TRBV6-2/TRBV6-3; D: TRBD1; J: TRBJ1-6; size: .; DNA: TGTACCAGCAGACCCGGGACAGTTAATTCACCCCTCCACTTT; CDR3: CTSRPGTVNSPLHF
V: TRBV27; D: TRBD1; J: TRBJ2-1; size: few; DNA: TGTGCCAGCAGTTTTGGGACAGGCCACTACAATGAGCAGTTCTTC; CDR3: CASSFGTGHYNEQFF
V: TRBV7-2; D: .; J: TRBJ2-7; size: few; DNA: TGTGCCAGCAGCTCCAGCCCGCTCTACGAGCAGTACTTC; CDR3: CASSSSPLYEQYF
V: TRBV5-1; D: .; J: TRBJ1-1; size: few; DNA: TGCGCCAGCAGCTTGGACGGGTTGGACACTGAAGCTTTCTTT; CDR3: CASSLDGLDTEAFF
V: TRBV7-9; D: .; J: TRBJ1-5; size: few; DNA: TGTGCCAGCAGCCACGGGGGTTCCAATCAGCCCCAGCATTTT; CDR3: CASSHGGSNQPQHF
V: TRBV28; D: TRBD1; J: TRBJ2-3; size: many; DNA: TGTGCCAGCAGAACAACAGGGGGTGGAAGCACAGATACGCAGTATTTT; CDR3: CASRTTGGGSTDTQYF